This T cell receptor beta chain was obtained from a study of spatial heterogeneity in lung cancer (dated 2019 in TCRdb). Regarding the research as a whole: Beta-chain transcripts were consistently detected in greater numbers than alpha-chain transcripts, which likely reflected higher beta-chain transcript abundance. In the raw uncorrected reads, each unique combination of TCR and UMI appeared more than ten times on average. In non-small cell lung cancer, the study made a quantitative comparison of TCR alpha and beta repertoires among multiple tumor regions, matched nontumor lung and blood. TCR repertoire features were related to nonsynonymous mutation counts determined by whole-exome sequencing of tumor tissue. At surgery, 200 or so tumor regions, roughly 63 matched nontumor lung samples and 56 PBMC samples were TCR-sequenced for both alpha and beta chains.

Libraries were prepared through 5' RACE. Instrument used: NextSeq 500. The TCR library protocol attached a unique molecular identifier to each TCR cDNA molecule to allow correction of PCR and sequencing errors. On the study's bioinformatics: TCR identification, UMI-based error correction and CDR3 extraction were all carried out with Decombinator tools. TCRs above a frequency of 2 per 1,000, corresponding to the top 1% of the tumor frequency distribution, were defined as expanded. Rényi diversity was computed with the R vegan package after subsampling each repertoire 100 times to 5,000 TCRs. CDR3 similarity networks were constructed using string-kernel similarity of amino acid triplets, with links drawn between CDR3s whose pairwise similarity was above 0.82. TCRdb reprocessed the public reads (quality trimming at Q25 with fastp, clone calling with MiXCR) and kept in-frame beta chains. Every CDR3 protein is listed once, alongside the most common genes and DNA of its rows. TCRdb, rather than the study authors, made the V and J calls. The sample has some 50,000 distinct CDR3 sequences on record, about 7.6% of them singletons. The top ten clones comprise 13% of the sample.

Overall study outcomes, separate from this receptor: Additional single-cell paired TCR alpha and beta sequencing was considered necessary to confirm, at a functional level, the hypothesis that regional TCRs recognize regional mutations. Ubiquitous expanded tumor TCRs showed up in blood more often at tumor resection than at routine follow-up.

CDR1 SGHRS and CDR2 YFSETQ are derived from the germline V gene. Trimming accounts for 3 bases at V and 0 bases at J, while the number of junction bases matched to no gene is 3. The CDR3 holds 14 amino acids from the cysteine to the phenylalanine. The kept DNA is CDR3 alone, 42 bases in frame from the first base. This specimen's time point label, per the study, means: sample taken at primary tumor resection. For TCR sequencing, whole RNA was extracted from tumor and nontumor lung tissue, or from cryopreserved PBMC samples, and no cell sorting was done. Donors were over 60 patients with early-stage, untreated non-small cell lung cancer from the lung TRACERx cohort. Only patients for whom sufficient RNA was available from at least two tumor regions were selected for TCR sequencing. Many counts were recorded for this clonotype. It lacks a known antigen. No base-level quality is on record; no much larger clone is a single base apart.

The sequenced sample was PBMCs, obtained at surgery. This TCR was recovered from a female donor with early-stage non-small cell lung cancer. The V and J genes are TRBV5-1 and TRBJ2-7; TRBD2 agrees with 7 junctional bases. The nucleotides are TGCGCCAGCAGCTCGAGCGGGGTCTCCTACGAGCAGTACTTC. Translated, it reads CASSSSGVSYEQYF.